Listed below are T cell receptor beta chains from one sample, sequenced in a study of vaccination and CD4 T cells after COVID-19. These TCRs' antigens remain unknown. MiXCR was run by TCRdb on the PCR reads, yielding one entry per CDR3 protein. This table holds around 11,000 distinct CDR3 sequences, 59% found once. Specimen: CD4+ T cells from blood, cultured in vitro. The receptor set was obtained from a human donor who had recovered from COVID-19. Both conserved end residues are part of each CDR3. A D gene is named only where the DNA matches it firmly. A clone size is listed for some rows: how often the clone was seen (once, few, many), or a class if it is expanded.

J: TRBJ1-1
length: 13
V: TRBV2
size: few
D: .
DNA: TGTGCCAGCAGCGCCACTGGAACCACTGAAGCTTTCTTT
CDR3: CASSATGTTEAFF

J: TRBJ2-2
length: 15
V: TRBV25-1
size: once
D: .
DNA: TGTGCCAGCAGTGAATGGACGGCGAACACCGGGGAGCTGTTTTTT
CDR3: CASSEWTANTGELFF

J: TRBJ2-7
length: 13
V: TRBV6-1
size: .
D: TRBD2
DNA: TGTGCCATCCGAAGACTAGCGGGGCACGAGCAGTACTTC
CDR3: CAIRRLAGHEQYF

J: TRBJ1-5
length: 13
V: TRBV7-2
size: .
D: TRBD1
DNA: TGTGCCAGCAGCCCACGACAGGGTCAGCCCCAGCATTTT
CDR3: CASSPRQGQPQHF

J: TRBJ2-3
length: 13
V: TRBV6-5
size: few
D: .
DNA: TGTGCCAGCAGTTTTGGGGGGAGGGATACGCAGTATTTT
CDR3: CASSFGGRDTQYF

J: TRBJ1-1
length: 14
V: TRBV12-3/TRBV12-4
size: .
D: .
DNA: TGTGCCAGCAGTCCCTTGACGGGGGGCACTGAAGCTTTCTTT
CDR3: CASSPLTGGTEAFF

J: TRBJ2-7
length: 13
V: TRBV2
size: large
D: .
DNA: TGTGCCAGCAGTTCCACATTCCGATACGAGCAGTACTTC
CDR3: CASSSTFRYEQYF

J: TRBJ1-5
length: 14
V: TRBV24-1
size: .
D: TRBD1
DNA: TGTGCCACCAGTGATGTGGACAGGGGTCAGCCCCAGCATTTT
CDR3: CATSDVDRGQPQHF

J: TRBJ2-5
length: 15
V: TRBV21-1
size: .
D: .
DNA: TGTGCCAGCACCCAAAAAGCCAGGTACCAAGAGACCCAGTACTTC
CDR3: CASTQKARYQETQYF

J: TRBJ1-1
length: 14
V: TRBV6-5
size: few
D: TRBD1
DNA: TGTGCCAGCAGTTCGGACAGGGCCAACACTGAAGCTTTCTTT
CDR3: CASSSDRANTEAFF

J: TRBJ2-7
length: 16
V: TRBV11-1
size: .
D: .
DNA: TGTGCCAGCAGCTTGGGTGACAGGTGGGACTCCTACGAGCAGTACTTC
CDR3: CASSLGDRWDSYEQYF

J: TRBJ1-2
length: 14
V: TRBV4-3
size: .
D: .
DNA: TGCGCCAGCAGCCAAGCGGGGACGGGCTATGGCTACACCTTC
CDR3: CASSQAGTGYGYTF

J: TRBJ2-3
length: 15
V: TRBV14
size: .
D: .
DNA: TGTGCCAGCAGCCGCCAATTGGGAGCCACAGATACGCAGTATTTT
CDR3: CASSRQLGATDTQYF

J: TRBJ1-1
length: 13
V: TRBV2
size: .
D: TRBD1
DNA: TGTGCCAGCACACGGGACAGGAACACTGAAGCTTTCTTT
CDR3: CASTRDRNTEAFF

J: TRBJ2-1
length: 17
V: TRBV19
size: once
D: .
DNA: TGTGCCAGTAGTATAGTTTCAGGAGGAAGCTCCTACAATGAGCAGTTCTTC
CDR3: CASSIVSGGSSYNEQFF

J: TRBJ1-2
length: 18
V: TRBV27
size: .
D: TRBD1
DNA: TGTGCCAGCAGTCCCAGGGGGACAGGGGGCAAAGGCTCCCATGGCTACACCTTC
CDR3: CASSPRGTGGKGSHGYTF

J: TRBJ1-2
length: 15
V: TRBV7-2
size: .
D: .
DNA: TGTGCCAGCCAAAGGGCCCGGGGGGCCGCTTATGGCTACACCTTC
CDR3: CASQRARGAAYGYTF

J: TRBJ1-4
length: 15
V: TRBV4-1
size: .
D: .
DNA: TGCGCCAGTAGCCAAGAAAGGGGCGCAGGCGAAAAACTGTTTTTT
CDR3: CASSQERGAGEKLFF

J: TRBJ2-1
length: 14
V: TRBV5-4
size: .
D: TRBD1
DNA: TGTGCCAGCAGCTTGCTACAGGGGGGAAATGAGCAGTTCTTC
CDR3: CASSLLQGGNEQFF

J: TRBJ1-6
length: 14
V: TRBV27
size: few
D: .
DNA: TGTGCCAGCAGTCCCAGCCGGGGGGTTTCACCCCTCCACTTT
CDR3: CASSPSRGVSPLHF

J: TRBJ1-1
length: 13
V: TRBV7-3
size: .
D: .
DNA: TGTGCCAGCAGCAGGGGGGCCGGCACTGAAGCTTTCTTT
CDR3: CASSRGAGTEAFF

J: TRBJ1-2
length: 15
V: TRBV7-3
size: .
D: .
DNA: TGTGCCAGCAGCCAGAACAGGATCACGGACGAGGGCTACACCTTC
CDR3: CASSQNRITDEGYTF

J: TRBJ2-7
length: 13
V: TRBV7-2
size: .
D: .
DNA: TGTGCCAGCAGCTTAGGAAAAGGTTACGAGCAGTACTTC
CDR3: CASSLGKGYEQYF

J: TRBJ1-4
length: 14
V: TRBV20-1
size: few
D: .
DNA: TGCAGTGCTAGAGAGGGGGGGTCCCTAGAAAAACTGTTTTTT
CDR3: CSAREGGSLEKLFF

J: TRBJ1-1
length: 17
V: TRBV20-1
size: .
D: .
DNA: TGCAGTGCTAGAGATCGAAGAGGCAGGGTTAGGAACACTGAAGCTTTCTTT
CDR3: CSARDRRGRVRNTEAFF

J: TRBJ1-3
length: 16
V: TRBV12-3/TRBV12-4
size: few
D: .
DNA: TGTGCCAGCAGTGGAACCGGGACCCGTTCTGGAAACACCATATATTTT
CDR3: CASSGTGTRSGNTIYF

J: TRBJ1-5
length: 14
V: TRBV20-1
size: .
D: .
DNA: TGCAGTGCTATACGGGGGAGGGAGTCTCAGCCCCAGCATTTT
CDR3: CSAIRGRESQPQHF

J: TRBJ1-2
length: 14
V: TRBV4-1
size: once
D: TRBD1
DNA: TGCGCCAGCAGCCCAGGGACAGGGAGCTATGGCTACACCTTC
CDR3: CASSPGTGSYGYTF

J: TRBJ2-2
length: 15
V: TRBV11-3
size: few
D: .
DNA: TGTGCCAGCAGCTTAGTTCAGACGAACACCGGGGAGCTGTTTTTT
CDR3: CASSLVQTNTGELFF

J: TRBJ2-5
length: 13
V: TRBV20-1
size: .
D: .
DNA: TGCAGTGCTTCCGCTAGCCCCCAAGAGACCCAGTACTTC
CDR3: CSASASPQETQYF

J: TRBJ2-2
length: 17
V: TRBV5-1
size: once
D: .
DNA: TGCGCCAGCAGCTTGCTCAGGAGGGGTACGAACACCGGGGAGCTGTTTTTT
CDR3: CASSLLRRGTNTGELFF

J: TRBJ1-6
length: 15
V: TRBV7-9
size: .
D: TRBD1
DNA: TGTGCCAGCAGCTTTTACAGGGGGTATAATTCACCCCTCCACTTT
CDR3: CASSFYRGYNSPLHF

J: TRBJ2-3
length: 16
V: TRBV10-1
size: .
D: .
DNA: TGCGCCAGCACCCCCCCCCGGGACTGTAGCACAGATACGCAGTATTTT
CDR3: CASTPPRDCSTDTQYF

J: TRBJ1-4
length: 15
V: TRBV6-1
size: .
D: .
DNA: TGTGCCAGCAGTCGAGGGGAATCAACTAATGAAAAACTGTTTTTT
CDR3: CASSRGESTNEKLFF

J: TRBJ2-7
length: 15
V: TRBV2
size: .
D: TRBD2
DNA: TGTGCCAGCAGTGAAGCTAGCGGGGGGTTCGCCGAGCAGTACTTC
CDR3: CASSEASGGFAEQYF

J: TRBJ1-1
length: 16
V: TRBV28
size: .
D: .
DNA: TGTGCCAGCAGTGGGAGGGGGGGCAAGAGGAACACTGAAGCTTTCTTT
CDR3: CASSGRGGKRNTEAFF

J: TRBJ2-1
length: 16
V: TRBV20-1
size: .
D: .
DNA: TGCAGTGCTAGAGATCCCTCTCTCAGATTCGGACCGGAGCAGTTCTTC
CDR3: CSARDPSLRFGPEQFF

J: TRBJ2-3
length: 14
V: TRBV25-1
size: few
D: .
DNA: TGTGCCAGCAGTGACCCCCTCAGCCAAGATACGCAGTATTTT
CDR3: CASSDPLSQDTQYF

J: TRBJ2-5
length: 14
V: TRBV5-6
size: .
D: .
DNA: TGTGCCAGCAGCTTGGTAGAGGGGCTAGAGACCCAGTACTTC
CDR3: CASSLVEGLETQYF

J: TRBJ2-7
length: 12
V: TRBV29-1
size: once
D: .
DNA: TGCAGTGCACAGGGCGCTTTCTACGAGCAGTACTTC
CDR3: CSAQGAFYEQYF

J: TRBJ2-1
length: 15
V: TRBV5-1
size: .
D: .
DNA: TGCGCCAGCAGCTTGGAAGGACGCTCGACGGATGAGCAGTTCTTC
CDR3: CASSLEGRSTDEQFF

J: TRBJ1-1
length: 13
V: TRBV6-1
size: few
D: TRBD1
DNA: TGTGCCAGCAGTCCGGGACAGGGAGGGCGAGCTTTCTTT
CDR3: CASSPGQGGRAFF

J: TRBJ2-3
length: 14
V: TRBV4-1
size: .
D: .
DNA: TGCGCCAGCAGCCAAGATGGGACCACAGATACGCAGTATTTT
CDR3: CASSQDGTTDTQYF

J: TRBJ2-1
length: 17
V: TRBV24-1
size: few
D: TRBD2
DNA: TGTGCCACCAGTGATCGTTCAGCGGGAGATTCTTATAATGAGCAGTTCTTC
CDR3: CATSDRSAGDSYNEQFF

J: TRBJ2-5
length: 15
V: TRBV6-1
size: .
D: .
DNA: TGTGCCAGCAGTAACGGACAACAAGAATATGAGACCCAGTACTTC
CDR3: CASSNGQQEYETQYF

J: TRBJ1-6
length: 15
V: TRBV6-1
size: few
D: TRBD1
DNA: TGTGCCACGGCTGACAGGGTATTGTCTAATTCACCCCTCCACTTT
CDR3: CATADRVLSNSPLHF

J: TRBJ2-7
length: 14
V: TRBV6-5
size: .
D: .
DNA: TGTGCCAGCAGTTCGGGGTTCAGCTCCTACGAGCAGTACTTC
CDR3: CASSSGFSSYEQYF

J: TRBJ2-7
length: 12
V: TRBV7-9
size: .
D: TRBD1
DNA: TGTGCCACCACAGGGGGTAACTACGAGCAGTACTTC
CDR3: CATTGGNYEQYF

J: TRBJ1-5
length: 15
V: TRBV5-6
size: once
D: .
DNA: TGTGCCAGCAGCTTGAGGACAGCTTCCAATCAGCCCCAGCATTTT
CDR3: CASSLRTASNQPQHF

J: TRBJ1-2
length: 17
V: TRBV28
size: once
D: .
DNA: TGTGCCAGCCAAATCCCGGCAGGGGCCTACCCTAACTATGGCTACACCTTC
CDR3: CASQIPAGAYPNYGYTF